This is a list of T cell receptor beta chains from one sample in a study of T cell repertoires in cytomegalovirus infection. TCRdb redid the calling of the reads with MiXCR, one entry per CDR3 protein. The table has 250,000 to 300,000 distinct CDR3 sequences, about 15% seen once. Sequenced material: CD8+ T cells from PBMCs. The receptors stem from a human donor in good health (CMV status not recorded). Some clones in this sample may be carry-over from other donors' samples. CDR3s include the opening cysteine and the closing phenylalanine or tryptophan. A D gene is named only where the DNA matches it firmly. Some rows mark clone size as missing; the rest say once, few, many or name a class of expanded clone.

TGTGCCAGCAGCCCCGACGGGGTAGGGGCAGATACGCAGTATTTT CASSPDGVGADTQYF TRBJ2-3 NA many TRBV7-2
TGTGCCAGCAGCGAGACAGTGGGCGCGGCCCGGCTGTCCACAGATACGCAGTATTTT CASSETVGAARLSTDTQYF TRBJ2-3 NA NA TRBV7-2
TGCGCCAGCCGAGCAGAAACTAGCGGGGTATACGAGCAGTACTTC CASRAETSGVYEQYF TRBJ2-7 TRBD2 NA TRBV5-1
TGCAGTGCTAGAGCCTACAAGGGACAGCTCACCTACGAGCAGTACTTC CSARAYKGQLTYEQYF TRBJ2-7 TRBD1 few TRBV20-1
TGTGCTAGTGGTTTGCACAGGGGAGGGTTTGAACACACCGGGGAGCTGTTTTTT CASGLHRGGFEHTGELFF TRBJ2-2 NA NA TRBV12-5
TGTGCCAGCAGCCACCGGCCCGAGGACGGGTCCTACGAGCAGTACTTC CASSHRPEDGSYEQYF TRBJ2-7 NA many TRBV7-6
TGTGCCAGCACTTCCTTCTTGGACACTGAAGCTTTCTTT CASTSFLDTEAFF TRBJ1-1 NA few TRBV6-2/TRBV6-3
TGTGCCAGCAGCGTGCGTGGTGAAGCTTTCTTT CASSVRGEAFF TRBJ1-1 NA NA TRBV7-9
TGTGCCAGCAGTAACAGGGGCCCCACAGATACGCAGTATTTT CASSNRGPTDTQYF TRBJ2-3 TRBD1 many TRBV12-3/TRBV12-4
TGTGCCAGCACCAACCTAGAAAAAGCCTACGAGCAGTACTTC CASTNLEKAYEQYF TRBJ2-7 NA many TRBV11-2
TGCGCCAGCAGCTTGAATAGGGGGTCGGATGGCTACACCTTC CASSLNRGSDGYTF TRBJ1-2 NA NA TRBV5-1
TGTGCCAGCAGTTCAATAGCGTACGAGCAGTACTTC CASSSIAYEQYF TRBJ2-7 NA NA TRBV28
TGTGCCAGCAGCCCCGGGGGACAGGGAGCTTTCTTT CASSPGGQGAFF TRBJ1-1 TRBD1 NA TRBV5-6
TGTGCCAGCAGCCTTAGGGAGACAGGGGGTCTCTACAATGAGCAGTTCTTC CASSLRETGGLYNEQFF TRBJ2-1 TRBD1 NA TRBV7-4
TGCAGCGCTGAGAGGGAGTTGCATGGAGAGACCCAGTACTTC CSAERELHGETQYF TRBJ2-5 NA NA TRBV29-1
TGTGCCAGCAGCTTTACAGTGAACACTGAAGCTTTCTTT CASSFTVNTEAFF TRBJ1-1 NA many TRBV5-6
TGTGCCAGCAGCTTGTGGGACAGAAACATTCAGTACTTC CASSLWDRNIQYF TRBJ2-4 TRBD1 NA TRBV5-5
TGTGCCAGCACCCCCGGGACAGGGCTGACCGGGGAGCTGTTTTTT CASTPGTGLTGELFF TRBJ2-2 TRBD1 NA TRBV28
TGCAGTGCTAGGAAGACCCGGACTAGCCAGTACAATGAGCAGTTCTTC CSARKTRTSQYNEQFF TRBJ2-1 TRBD2 NA TRBV20-1
TGTGCCAGCAGTCCCAGCACGTCTGGAAACACCATATATTTT CASSPSTSGNTIYF TRBJ1-3 NA few TRBV14
TGTGCCAGCAGTTACCCAGGGTGGGATGAGCAGTTCTTC CASSYPGWDEQFF TRBJ2-1 NA many TRBV6-2/TRBV6-3
TGTGCCAGTACGCCAGCGGGGGGGCCCGGGGAGCTGTTTTTT CASTPAGGPGELFF TRBJ2-2 TRBD2 many TRBV19
TGTGCCAGCAGCTACGAGGGGCTGAACACTGAAGCTTTCTTT CASSYEGLNTEAFF TRBJ1-1 NA many TRBV7-9
TGCAGTGCTAGGTGGGGGGACCCTTACAATGAGCAGTTCTTC CSARWGDPYNEQFF TRBJ2-1 NA few TRBV20-1
TGTGCCAGCAGCTTAGTGGTACTAGCGGGGGGTCCCTACACAATTGAGGAGCAGTTCTTC CASSLVVLAGGPYTIEEQFF TRBJ2-1 TRBD2 NA TRBV7-9
TGTGCCAGCAGCCTCCGCATTACGGGCTACGAGCAGTACTTC CASSLRITGYEQYF TRBJ2-7 NA many TRBV7-9
TGCGCCAGCAGCCCAAAGGCACTAGCGGGTGACGGGGAGCTGTTTTTT CASSPKALAGDGELFF TRBJ2-2 TRBD2 NA TRBV4-1
TGTGCCAGTAGTATTCCCTCTGGGACTATTTTAGACCCCTACAATGAGCAGTTCTTC CASSIPSGTILDPYNEQFF TRBJ2-1 TRBD2 few TRBV19
TGTGCCAGCAGTAAGGACCAGGGGTCGGGCGAAAAACTGTTTTTT CASSKDQGSGEKLFF TRBJ1-4 NA few TRBV28
TGTGCCAGCAGTTACTCGGATTCGGGGGTCTCCTACAATGAGCAGTTCTTC CASSYSDSGVSYNEQFF TRBJ2-1 NA NA TRBV6-6
TGTGCCAGCCTAAGAGGGGGCGTAGGAGGCTACACCTTC CASLRGGVGGYTF TRBJ1-2 TRBD1 NA TRBV19
TGTGCCAGCGGGGGACTAGCGGGTGCCGCCTACGAGCAGTACTTC CASGGLAGAAYEQYF TRBJ2-7 TRBD2 many TRBV2
TGTGCCAGCAGGGATAACAGAGCGAACACCGGGGAGCTGTTTTTT CASRDNRANTGELFF TRBJ2-2 NA many TRBV12-3/TRBV12-4
TGTGCCAGCAGCCACCTAGGGAGCCAGGTTTATGGCTACACCTTC CASSHLGSQVYGYTF TRBJ1-2 NA few TRBV3-1
TGTGCCAGCAGTTCGACTAGCGGCTCTTACAATGAGCAGTTCTTC CASSSTSGSYNEQFF TRBJ2-1 TRBD2 many TRBV12-3/TRBV12-4
TGTGCCAGCAGACCGGACAGGCGGACCGGGGAGCTGTTTTTT CASRPDRRTGELFF TRBJ2-2 TRBD1 many TRBV7-6
TGTGCCAGCAGCTTAGAAAGGACTAGCCGATACTCCTACAATGAGCAGTTCTTC CASSLERTSRYSYNEQFF TRBJ2-1 TRBD2 many TRBV7-6
TGTGCCAGTAGTACTTCAGGGGTCGGGGAGACCCAGTACTTC CASSTSGVGETQYF TRBJ2-5 NA many TRBV19
TGCAGCGTACCTTCCGGGCGAGCGAACACTGAAGCTTTCTTT CSVPSGRANTEAFF TRBJ1-1 NA few TRBV29-1
TGTGCCAGCAGCACTCTTGCGGTGCGGGGGGACGACACCGGGGAGCTGTTTTTT CASSTLAVRGDDTGELFF TRBJ2-2 TRBD2 NA TRBV6-2/TRBV6-3
TGTGCCAGCAGTCTAAAACCCAGCCGTCGCTCTGGAAACACCATATATTTT CASSLKPSRRSGNTIYF TRBJ1-3 NA NA TRBV6-5
TGTGCCAGCACCGAACCAGTCACCGGGGGGCCTCATTACAATGAGCAGTTCTTC CASTEPVTGGPHYNEQFF TRBJ2-1 NA many TRBV7-2
TGTGCCAGCAGTTACTCGAGAGATCACGGAAACACCATATATTTT CASSYSRDHGNTIYF TRBJ1-3 NA NA TRBV6-6
TGTGCCAGCAGCGACTATAGCAATCAGCCCCAGCATTTT CASSDYSNQPQHF TRBJ1-5 NA many TRBV7-9
TGTGCCAGTAGTATGCTCGAGGGGTTGGACACCGGGGAGCTGTTTTTT CASSMLEGLDTGELFF TRBJ2-2 NA NA TRBV19
TGTGCCAGCAGCTTGACCCGCGGCGGATCCTACGAGCAGTACTTC CASSLTRGGSYEQYF TRBJ2-7 NA many TRBV11-1
TGTGCCAGCAGCAGAAGGACGGGAGACACTGAAGCTTTCTTT CASSRRTGDTEAFF TRBJ1-1 NA NA TRBV14
TGTGCCAGCAGCGAGGGACCTGGCACAGATACGCAGTATTTT CASSEGPGTDTQYF TRBJ2-3 NA NA TRBV12-3/TRBV12-4
TGTGCCAGCAGTTTATCGGGTTGGGGAGACGTCTACGAGCAGTACTTC CASSLSGWGDVYEQYF TRBJ2-7 NA many TRBV27
TGTGCCAGCTGCGAGCCGGGGGCATCCTACGAGCAGTACTTC CASCEPGASYEQYF TRBJ2-7 NA few TRBV6-2/TRBV6-3
TGTGCCAGCAGAGGAGGGGGGCCGACAGATACGCAGTATTTT CASRGGGPTDTQYF TRBJ2-3 NA NA TRBV7-6
TGTGCCAGCAGCTTAGCTGGAGCGGTTAGCACAGATACGCAGTATTTT CASSLAGAVSTDTQYF TRBJ2-3 NA many TRBV7-3
TGTGCCAGCAGCGTTTGGGCGGGGGGGTACTCCTACAATGAGCAGTTCTTC CASSVWAGGYSYNEQFF TRBJ2-1 TRBD2 few TRBV9
TGTGCCAGCAGCCCCTGGGCGAACACTGAAGCTTTCTTT CASSPWANTEAFF TRBJ1-1 NA NA TRBV5-5
TGTGCCAGCAGCGGACGACGGGGTCGGTACACTGAAGCTTTCTTT CASSGRRGRYTEAFF TRBJ1-1 NA many TRBV7-9
TGCGCCAGCGGGCGAGGCACTACCGCTGGAAACACCATATATTTT CASGRGTTAGNTIYF TRBJ1-3 NA few TRBV4-3
TGTGCCAGCAGCGCCGGGAGTCAGGGGGTCACTGAAGCTTTCTTT CASSAGSQGVTEAFF TRBJ1-1 TRBD1 NA TRBV7-6
TGTGCCAGCAGGGCGAAGACCGGTAGCTACGAGCAGTACTTC CASRAKTGSYEQYF TRBJ2-7 NA many TRBV7-9
TGTGCCAGTAGTATGGGGTCAGGGGAAAACTTCAATCAGCCCCAGCATTTT CASSMGSGENFNQPQHF TRBJ1-5 NA NA TRBV19
TGTGCCAGCAGCCACCAGCAGGGCAGCTATGGCTACACCTTC CASSHQQGSYGYTF TRBJ1-2 NA many TRBV4-2